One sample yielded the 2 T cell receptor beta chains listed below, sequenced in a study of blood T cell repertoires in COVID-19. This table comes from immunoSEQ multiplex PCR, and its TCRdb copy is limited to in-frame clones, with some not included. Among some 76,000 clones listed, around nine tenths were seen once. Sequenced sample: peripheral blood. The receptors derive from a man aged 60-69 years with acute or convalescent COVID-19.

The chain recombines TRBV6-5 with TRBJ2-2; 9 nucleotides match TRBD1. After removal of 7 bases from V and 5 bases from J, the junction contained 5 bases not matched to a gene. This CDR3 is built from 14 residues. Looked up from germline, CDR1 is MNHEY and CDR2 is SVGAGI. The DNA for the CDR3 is TGTGCCAGCACGGGACAGGGTTTGACCGGGGAGCTGTTTTTT. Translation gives CASTGQGLTGELFF.

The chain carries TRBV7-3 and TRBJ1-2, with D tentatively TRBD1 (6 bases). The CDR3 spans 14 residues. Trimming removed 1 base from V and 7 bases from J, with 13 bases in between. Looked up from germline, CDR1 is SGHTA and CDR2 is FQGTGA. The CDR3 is CASSLMGTILGYTF. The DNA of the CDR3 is TGTGCCAGCAGCTTAATGGGGACAATTCTTGGCTACACCTTC.